Given below is one T cell receptor (beta chain) in context. The length of the CDR3 is 12 residues. Trimming removed 8 bases from V and 1 base from J, with 8 bases in between. Germline V CDR1 and CDR2: MNHNY, SVGAGI (reference sequence). Sequencing was performed with immunoSEQ multiplex PCR; in TCRdb, only in-frame clones are kept and a portion is missing. The sample yields 120,000 to 150,000 clones, approximately 90% seen once. This entry comes from a study of T cell responses to AZD1222 COVID-19 vaccine. This specimen was peripheral blood, taken on day 0 of MenACWY control vaccination. This TCR derives from an adult in good health. The chain is built from TRBV6-6 and TRBJ1-2; possibly TRBD1 for D (6 bases). The CDR3 here is CASGQLNYGYTF. The CDR3, as DNA: TGTGCCAGCGGACAGCTTAACTATGGCTACACCTTC.